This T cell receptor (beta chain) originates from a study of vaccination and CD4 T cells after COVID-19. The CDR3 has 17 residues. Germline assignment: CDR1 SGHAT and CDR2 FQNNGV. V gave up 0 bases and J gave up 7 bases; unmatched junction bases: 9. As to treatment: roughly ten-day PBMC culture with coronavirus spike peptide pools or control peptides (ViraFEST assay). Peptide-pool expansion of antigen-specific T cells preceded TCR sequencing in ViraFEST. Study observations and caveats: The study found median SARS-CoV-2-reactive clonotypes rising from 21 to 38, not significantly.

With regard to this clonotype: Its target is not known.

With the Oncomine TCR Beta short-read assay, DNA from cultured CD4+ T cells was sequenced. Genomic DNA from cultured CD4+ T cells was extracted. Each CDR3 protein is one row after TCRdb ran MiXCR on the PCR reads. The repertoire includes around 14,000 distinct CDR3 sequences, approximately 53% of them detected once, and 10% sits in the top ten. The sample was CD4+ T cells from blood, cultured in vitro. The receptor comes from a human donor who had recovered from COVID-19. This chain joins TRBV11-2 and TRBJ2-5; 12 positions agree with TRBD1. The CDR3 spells CASSLEAGTGGSGTQYF. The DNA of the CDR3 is TGTGCCAGCAGCTTAGAGGCGGGGACAGGGGGCTCCGGGACCCAGTACTTC.